The rows below give T cell receptor beta chains drawn from one sample of a study of blood T cell repertoires in COVID-19. TCRdb's copy holds only in-frame clones and misses some; the assay was immunoSEQ multiplex PCR. The sample holds 200,000 to 250,000 clones; 90% are singletons and the top ten take approximately 16%. Sequenced input: PBMCs or T cells enriched from blood (not recorded which). These receptors originate from a man aged 30 to 39 who had been exposed to COVID-19. The CDR3 runs from the conserved cysteine through the conserved F or W. Fields, in order: V gene, D gene, clone size, J gene, CDR3 protein, CDR3 DNA. The D gene is left open where the match is weak. The size of a clone is reported for some rows only, either as once, few or many, or as a class for expanded clones.

TRBV2	TRBD1	.	TRBJ1-2	CASRRTGVYGYTF	TGTGCCAGCAGGAGGACAGGGGTCTATGGCTACACCTTC
TRBV5-1	.	.	TRBJ1-3	CASSPGGVGVGNTIYF	TGCGCCAGCAGCCCCGGAGGGGTTGGGGTCGGAAACACCATATATTTT
TRBV7-3	.	.	TRBJ2-5	CASSSLWRGQETQYF	TGTGCCAGCAGCTCCCTCTGGCGGGGACAAGAGACCCAGTACTTC
TRBV5-1	TRBD1	.	TRBJ1-2	CASSLGSFDRGAGYTF	TGCGCCAGCAGCTTGGGGTCCTTCGACAGGGGAGCTGGCTACACCTTC
TRBV12-3/TRBV12-4	.	.	TRBJ1-4	CASSRGASEKLFF	TGTGCCAGCAGTCGGGGGGCGTCGGAAAAACTGTTTTTT
TRBV19	.	.	TRBJ1-2	CASSEQGYGYTF	TGTGCCAGTAGTGAACAGGGTTATGGCTACACCTTC
TRBV4-1	.	.	TRBJ2-2	CASSRGGTANTGELFF	TGCGCCAGCAGCCGAGGGGGGACAGCGAACACCGGGGAGCTGTTTTTT
TRBV7-6	TRBD2	.	TRBJ2-7	CASSFGLAGVNEQYF	TGTGCCAGCAGCTTCGGACTAGCGGGAGTTAACGAGCAGTACTTC
TRBV11-2	.	.	TRBJ2-1	CASSSRGSDFYNEQFF	TGTGCCAGCAGCTCACGAGGGAGCGATTTCTACAATGAGCAGTTCTTC
TRBV2	TRBD2	.	TRBJ2-1	CASSETSGGINEQFF	TGTGCCAGCAGTGAGACTAGCGGGGGGATAAATGAGCAGTTCTTC
TRBV11-2	TRBD1	.	TRBJ2-1	CASSWLPGGGVNEQFF	TGTGCCAGCAGCTGGCTCCCAGGGGGCGGTGTGAATGAGCAGTTCTTC
TRBV18	TRBD1	.	TRBJ2-1	CASSPSMTGDNEQFF	TGTGCCAGCTCACCCAGTATGACAGGGGACAATGAGCAGTTCTTC
TRBV3-1/TRBV3-2	TRBD1	once	TRBJ1-3	CASSGPPGTGFLGGNTIYF	TGTGCCAGCAGCGGGCCCCCGGGGACAGGGTTCCTCGGGGGAAACACCATATATTTT
TRBV18	TRBD2	.	TRBJ2-1	CASSLSGGTDNEQFF	TGTGCCAGCTCACTCAGCGGGGGTACCGACAATGAGCAGTTCTTC
TRBV9	TRBD1	.	TRBJ1-4	CATTTGAGEKLFF	TGTGCCACCACCACAGGGGCAGGAGAAAAACTGTTTTTT
TRBV4-1	.	.	TRBJ2-7	CASSQDKIWTVPYEQYF	TGCGCCAGCAGCCAAGATAAGATTTGGACAGTTCCCTACGAGCAGTACTTC
TRBV2	TRBD1	.	TRBJ2-5	CASKDRGGQETQYF	TGTGCCAGCAAGGACAGGGGGGGCCAAGAGACCCAGTACTTC
TRBV7-8	.	.	TRBJ1-4	CASSPPDEKLFF	TGTGCCAGCAGCCCCCCGGATGAAAAACTGTTTTTT
TRBV27	TRBD2	.	TRBJ2-5	CASSHPPGTSGGGETQYF	TGTGCCAGCAGTCATCCCCCCGGGACTAGCGGGGGTGGAGAGACCCAGTACTTC
TRBV29-1	.	many	TRBJ1-1	CSVVEGRGITEAFF	TGCAGCGTTGTCGAGGGCAGGGGAATTACTGAAGCTTTCTTT
TRBV6-5	.	.	TRBJ1-1	CASSYSTGSPNTEAFF	TGTGCCAGCAGTTACTCTACAGGGTCTCCGAACACTGAAGCTTTCTTT
TRBV7-2	.	.	TRBJ1-2	CASSPSQDRARVHGYTF	TGTGCCAGCAGCCCCTCACAGGACAGAGCGCGAGTTCATGGCTACACCTTC
TRBV2	TRBD2	.	TRBJ2-6	CASSEGIGGAGGANVLTF	TGTGCCAGCAGTGAAGGAATCGGGGGGGCCGGTGGGGCCAACGTCCTGACTTTC
TRBV28	.	.	TRBJ1-5	CASSPGGGAYQPQHF	TGTGCCAGCAGTCCCGGGGGGGGCGCGTATCAGCCCCAGCATTTT
TRBV5-5	TRBD1	once	TRBJ2-7	CASSLGGGYEQYF	TGTGCCAGCAGCTTAGGGGGCGGCTACGAGCAGTACTTC
TRBV5-1	TRBD1	few	TRBJ1-1	CASSLVGGGFTFF	TGCGCCAGCAGCTTAGTAGGGGGCGGTTTTACTTTCTTT
TRBV14	.	.	TRBJ1-6	CASSPWSNGNSPLHF	TGTGCCAGCAGCCCTTGGAGTAACGGGAATTCACCCCTCCACTTT
TRBV21-1	.	.	TRBJ1-3	CASSSQHSRDRGPYTIYF	TGTGCCAGCAGCTCTCAACACTCCCGGGACAGGGGCCCGTACACCATATATTTT
TRBV4-2	TRBD1	once	TRBJ1-6	CASSQADQGDSPLHF	TGTGCCAGCAGCCAAGCCGACCAGGGGGATTCACCCCTCCACTTT
TRBV15	.	.	TRBJ2-1	CATSRVSPYNEQFF	TGTGCCACCAGCAGAGTAAGCCCCTACAATGAGCAGTTCTTC
TRBV19	.	.	TRBJ1-2	CASSVGAAQLYGYTF	TGTGCCAGTAGTGTTGGAGCAGCCCAACTATATGGCTACACCTTC
TRBV7-6	.	few	TRBJ1-4	CASSHGEKLFF	TGTGCCAGCAGCCATGGCGAAAAACTGTTTTTT
TRBV15	.	.	TRBJ2-3	CATSRVSGGATDTQYF	TGTGCCACCAGCAGAGTTTCCGGAGGGGCTACAGATACGCAGTATTTT
TRBV27	.	.	TRBJ2-3	CASSSTMTPLAGTDTQYF	TGTGCCAGCAGCTCTACCATGACCCCCCTTGCGGGAACAGATACGCAGTATTTT
TRBV6-1	TRBD1	.	TRBJ1-2	CASSDTQGAFYGYTF	TGTGCCAGCAGTGACACACAGGGGGCATTCTATGGCTACACCTTC
TRBV20-1	.	.	TRBJ1-2	CSAHRDWGYTF	TGCAGTGCTCACAGGGATTGGGGCTACACCTTC
TRBV4-1	.	.	TRBJ1-5	CASSQGPGEPQHF	TGCGCCAGCAGCCAAGGTCCAGGGGAGCCCCAGCATTTT
TRBV12-5	TRBD2	many	TRBJ2-1	CASGLRPGGAGYEQFF	TGTGCTAGTGGTTTGCGGCCCGGGGGGGCCGGGTATGAGCAGTTCTTC
TRBV5-1	.	.	TRBJ2-2	CASSLYGELFF	TGCGCCAGCAGCTTGTACGGGGAGCTGTTTTTT
TRBV11-3	TRBD2	once	TRBJ2-7	CASSLSGGSHEQYF	TGTGCCAGCAGCTTAAGCGGGGGGTCCCACGAGCAGTACTTC
TRBV29-1	TRBD1	.	TRBJ2-1	CSVATGDNEQFF	TGCAGCGTCGCCACAGGGGATAATGAGCAGTTCTTC
TRBV7-3	.	.	TRBJ2-3	CASSLGLEADTQYF	TGTGCCAGCAGCTTGGGGCTAGAGGCAGATACGCAGTATTTT
TRBV3-1/TRBV3-2	.	.	TRBJ1-2	CASSQGGGSNYGYTF	TGTGCCAGCAGCCAAGGTGGGGGGTCTAACTATGGCTACACCTTC
TRBV7-2	TRBD1	.	TRBJ1-2	CASSPALGGGYGYTF	TGTGCCAGCAGCCCCGCTTTAGGGGGCGGATATGGCTACACCTTC
TRBV2	TRBD2	.	TRBJ2-7	CASSERQRGGHEQYF	TGTGCCAGCAGTGAACGGCAGCGGGGGGGCCACGAGCAGTACTTC
TRBV2	.	.	TRBJ2-7	CASSVDMSSYEQYF	TGTGCCAGCAGTGTGGACATGAGCTCCTACGAGCAGTACTTC
TRBV19	TRBD1	.	TRBJ2-5	CASRDRTLRETQYF	TGTGCCAGTAGGGACAGGACCCTCCGGGAGACCCAGTACTTC
TRBV2	TRBD2	.	TRBJ2-1	CASSKQRGGRNEQFF	TGTGCCAGCAGTAAACAGCGGGGGGGCCGGAATGAGCAGTTCTTC
TRBV9	TRBD1	.	TRBJ1-1	CASSVSYRDSTEAFF	TGTGCCAGCAGCGTTTCCTACCGGGACAGCACTGAAGCTTTCTTT
TRBV6-4	.	.	TRBJ1-1	CASSAGAGADTEAFF	TGTGCCAGCAGTGCCGGTGCGGGGGCGGATACTGAAGCTTTCTTT
TRBV12-3/TRBV12-4	.	.	TRBJ2-5	CASSLGFQETQYF	TGTGCCAGCAGTTTGGGCTTCCAAGAGACCCAGTACTTC